Listed here are 5 T cell receptor beta chains from one sample, sequenced in a study of shared clonotypes between healthy human individuals. The protocol was immunoSEQ multiplex PCR, while the TCRdb copy is restricted to in-frame clones and leaves out a portion. This sample has 450,000 to 500,000 clones; approximately 78% occur once, and the top ten carry approximately 12%. The specimen sequenced was PBMCs. Receptors were obtained from a woman aged 35 to 49 in good health. Some clones in this sample may be carry-over from other donors' samples.

This rearrangement joins TRBV18 to TRBJ2-1; perhaps TRBD2 as D (6 bases). The V gene lost 1 base and the J gene lost 5 bases, with 12 bases spanning the gap. This CDR3 has 15 amino acids. Germline V gene data show CDR1 as KGHSH and CDR2 as LQKENI. CDR3 coding DNA: TGTGCCAGCTCACCACAGCTAGCGACTCACAATGAGCAGTTCTTC. Protein: CASSPQLATHNEQFF.

This clone was observed a handful of times. In nucleotides, the CDR3 is TGTGCCAGCAGCCCGAGGGGACAGCCCCAGCATTTT. Protein sequence: CASSPRGQPQHF. V usage is TRBV7-2 and J usage is TRBJ1-5; a weak D match, TRBD1 (5 bases). The CDR3 consists of 12 residues. Trimming removed 5 bases from V and 7 bases from J, with 9 bases in between. From germline, CDR1 is SGHTA and CDR2 FQGNSA.

This clone was seen more than once but under ten times. J is TRBJ1-5 and V is TRBV27; the match to TRBD1 covers 11 bases. In germline, CDR1 is MNHEY, CDR2 SMNVEV (reference sequence). CDR3 length: 17 residues. V shed 5 bases, J shed 3 bases, and the junction held 9 bases outside the gene matches. The CDR3 nucleotides are TGTGCCAGCAGTCCAAGCCCGGACAGGGGGCCCAATCAGCCCCAGCATTTT. The encoded protein is CASSPSPDRGPNQPQHF.

CDR3 sequence reads: CASSAGTAMSPQHF. The CDR3 DNA is TGCGCCAGCAGCGCCGGGACAGCCATGTCGCCCCAGCATTTT. V and J are TRBV5-1 and TRBJ1-5, with 7 bases identical to TRBD1. With V trimmed by 4 bases and J by 9 bases, 10 bases remained unmatched. Germline lookup yields CDR1 SGHRS and CDR2 YFSETQ. This CDR3 is built from 14 residues. The full variable domain, its missing parts supplied by reference TRBV5-1 and TRBJ1-5, is KAGVTQTPRYLIKTRGQQVTLSCSPISGHRSVSWYQQTPGQGLQFLFEYFSETQRNKGNFPGRFSGRQFSNSRSEMNVSTLELGDSALYLCASSAGTAMSPQHFGDGTRLSIL.

This chain connects TRBV5-1 to TRBJ2-5; 11 positions agree with TRBD2. The length of the CDR3 is 16 residues. Germline CDR1 is SGHRS and CDR2 is YFSETQ. V lost 4 bases to trimming and J lost 4 bases; unmatched junction nucleotides: 9. The CDR3 bases are TGCGCCAGCAGCCCCTTTAGCGGGAGGGGAGGAGAGACCCAGTACTTC. This sequence encodes CASSPFSGRGGETQYF.